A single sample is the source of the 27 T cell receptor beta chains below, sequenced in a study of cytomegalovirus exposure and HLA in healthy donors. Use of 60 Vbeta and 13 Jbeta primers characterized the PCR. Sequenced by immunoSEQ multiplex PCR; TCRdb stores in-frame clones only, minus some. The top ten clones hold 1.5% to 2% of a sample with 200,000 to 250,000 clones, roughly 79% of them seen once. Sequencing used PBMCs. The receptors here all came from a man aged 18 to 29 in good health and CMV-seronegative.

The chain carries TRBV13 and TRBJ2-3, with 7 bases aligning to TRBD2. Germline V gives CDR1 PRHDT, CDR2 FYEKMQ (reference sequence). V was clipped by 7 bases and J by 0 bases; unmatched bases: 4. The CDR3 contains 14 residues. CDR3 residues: CASTWTRSTDTQYF. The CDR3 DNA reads TGTGCCAGCACCTGGACTAGAAGCACAGATACGCAGTATTTT.

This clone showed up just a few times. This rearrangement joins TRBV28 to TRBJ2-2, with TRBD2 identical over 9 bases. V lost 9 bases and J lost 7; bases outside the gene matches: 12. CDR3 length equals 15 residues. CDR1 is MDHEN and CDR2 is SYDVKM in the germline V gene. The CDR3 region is CASSQAGGLSGELFF. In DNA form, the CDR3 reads TGTGCCAGTTCCCAGGCGGGAGGGCTTAGCGGGGAGCTGTTTTTT.

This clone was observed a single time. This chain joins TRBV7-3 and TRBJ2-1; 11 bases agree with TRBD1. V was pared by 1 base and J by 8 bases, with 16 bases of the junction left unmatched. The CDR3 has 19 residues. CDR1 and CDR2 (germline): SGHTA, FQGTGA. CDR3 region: CASSLRLGPGTGGRDEQFF. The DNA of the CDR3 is TGTGCCAGCAGCTTAAGATTAGGACCCGGGACAGGGGGAAGAGATGAGCAGTTCTTC.

In DNA form, the CDR3 reads TGTGCCAGCAGCTTTAGGGGGGGAGCCACAGATACGCAGTATTTT. This sequence encodes CASSFRGGATDTQYF. The rearrangement links TRBV5-4 to TRBJ2-3, with D perhaps TRBD2 (7 bases). The CDR3 is made up of 15 amino acids. The ends were cut back, 2 bases at V and 2 bases at J, with 12 bases in the middle. Germline CDR1 and CDR2: SGHNT and YYREEE (reference sequence).

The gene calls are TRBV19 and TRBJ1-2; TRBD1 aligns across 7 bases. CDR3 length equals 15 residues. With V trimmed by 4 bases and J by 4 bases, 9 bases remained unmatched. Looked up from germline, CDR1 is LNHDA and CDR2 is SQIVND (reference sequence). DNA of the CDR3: TGTGCCAGTAGTACCGCGACAGGGATGAGCTATGGCTACACCTTC. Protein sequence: CASSTATGMSYGYTF.

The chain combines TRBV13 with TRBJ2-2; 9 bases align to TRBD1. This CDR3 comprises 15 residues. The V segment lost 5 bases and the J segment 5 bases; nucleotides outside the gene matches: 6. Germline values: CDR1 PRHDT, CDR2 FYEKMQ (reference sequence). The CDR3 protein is CASSPTGQGTGELFF. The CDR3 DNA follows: TGTGCCAGCAGCCCTACGGGACAGGGAACCGGGGAGCTGTTTTTT.

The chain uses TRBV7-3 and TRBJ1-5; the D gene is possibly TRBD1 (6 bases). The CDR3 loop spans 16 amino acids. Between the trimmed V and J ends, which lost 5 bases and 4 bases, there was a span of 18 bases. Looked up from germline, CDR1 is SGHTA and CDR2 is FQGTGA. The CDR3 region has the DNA TGTGCCAGCAGCAACAGAGGGACACTTCTAAATCAGCCCCAGCATTTT. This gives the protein CASSNRGTLLNQPQHF.

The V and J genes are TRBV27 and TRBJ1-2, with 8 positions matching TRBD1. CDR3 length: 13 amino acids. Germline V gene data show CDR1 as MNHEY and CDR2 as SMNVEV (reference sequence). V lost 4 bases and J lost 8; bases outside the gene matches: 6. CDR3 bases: TGTGCCAGCAGTTCCCTGGACAGGGACGGCTACACCTTC. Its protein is CASSSLDRDGYTF.

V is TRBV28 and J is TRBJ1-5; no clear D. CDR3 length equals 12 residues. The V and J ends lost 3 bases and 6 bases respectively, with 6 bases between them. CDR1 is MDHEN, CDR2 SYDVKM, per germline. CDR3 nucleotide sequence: TGTGCCAGCAGTTTTAGTGGTCAGCCCCAGCATTTT. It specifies CASSFSGQPQHF.

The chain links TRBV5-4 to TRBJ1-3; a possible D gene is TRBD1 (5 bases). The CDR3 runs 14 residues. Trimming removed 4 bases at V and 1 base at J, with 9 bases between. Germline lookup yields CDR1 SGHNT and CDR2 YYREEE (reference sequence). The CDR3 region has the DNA TGTGCCAGCAGCCAGGACATTTCTGGAAACACCATATATTTT. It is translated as CASSQDISGNTIYF.

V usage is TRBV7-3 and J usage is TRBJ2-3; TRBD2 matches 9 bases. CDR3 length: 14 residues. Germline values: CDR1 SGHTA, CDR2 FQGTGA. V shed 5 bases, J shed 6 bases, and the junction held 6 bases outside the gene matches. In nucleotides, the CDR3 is TGTGCCAGCAGCCAGACTAGCGGTGGGGATACGCAGTATTTT. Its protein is CASSQTSGGDTQYF.

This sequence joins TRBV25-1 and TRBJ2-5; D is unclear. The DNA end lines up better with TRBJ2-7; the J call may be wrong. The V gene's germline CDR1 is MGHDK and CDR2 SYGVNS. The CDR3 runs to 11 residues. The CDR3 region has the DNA TGTGCCAGCAGTACCTCCTACGAGCAGTACTTC. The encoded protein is CASSTSYEQYF.

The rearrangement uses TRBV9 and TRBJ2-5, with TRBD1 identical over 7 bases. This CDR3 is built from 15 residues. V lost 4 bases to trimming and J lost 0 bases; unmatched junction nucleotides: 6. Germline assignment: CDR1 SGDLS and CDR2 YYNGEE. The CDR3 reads CASSPLTGDQETQYF. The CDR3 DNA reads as TGTGCCAGCAGCCCTCTAACAGGGGACCAAGAGACCCAGTACTTC.

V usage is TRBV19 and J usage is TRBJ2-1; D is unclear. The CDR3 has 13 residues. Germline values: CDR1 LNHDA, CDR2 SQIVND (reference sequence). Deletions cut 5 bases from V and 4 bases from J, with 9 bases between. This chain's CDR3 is CASSLDSYNEQFF. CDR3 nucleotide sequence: TGTGCCAGTAGTCTTGACTCGTACAATGAGCAGTTCTTC.

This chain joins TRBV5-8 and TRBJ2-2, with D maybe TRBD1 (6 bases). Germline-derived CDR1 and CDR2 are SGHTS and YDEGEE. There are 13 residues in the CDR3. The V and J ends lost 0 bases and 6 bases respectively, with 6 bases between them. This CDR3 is CASSLGGPGELFF. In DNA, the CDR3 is TGTGCCAGCAGCTTGGGGGGGCCCGGGGAGCTGTTTTTT.

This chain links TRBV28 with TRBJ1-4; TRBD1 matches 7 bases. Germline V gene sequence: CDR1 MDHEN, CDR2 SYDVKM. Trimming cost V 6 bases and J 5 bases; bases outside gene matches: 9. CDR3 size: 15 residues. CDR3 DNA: TGTGCCAGCAGCGGACCGGGACAGATAAATGAAAAACTGTTTTTT. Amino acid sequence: CASSGPGQINEKLFF. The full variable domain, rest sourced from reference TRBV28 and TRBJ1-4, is DVKVTQSSRYLVKRTGEKVFLECVQDMDHENMFWYRQDPGLGLRLIYFSYDVKMKEKGDIPEGYSVSREKKERFSLILESASTNQTSMYLCASSGPGQINEKLFFGSGTQLSVL.

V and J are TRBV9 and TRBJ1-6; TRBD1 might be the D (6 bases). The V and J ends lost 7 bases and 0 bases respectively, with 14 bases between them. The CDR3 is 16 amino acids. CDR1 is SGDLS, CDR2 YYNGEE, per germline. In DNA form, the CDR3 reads TGTGCCAGCTGTACAGGGACGAGCTCCTATAATTCACCCCTCCACTTT. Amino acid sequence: CASCTGTSSYNSPLHF.

DNA of the CDR3: TGTGCCAGCAGCTACTACAGGGGGTTTGGTGAGCAGTACTTC. Amino acids: CASSYYRGFGEQYF. The V call is TRBV11-2, the J call TRBJ2-7; 8 bases line up with TRBD1. Germline V CDR1 and CDR2: SGHAT, FQNNGV. The junction had 9 bases not matched to a gene; V was cut back by 4 bases and J by 7 bases. The CDR3 extends over 14 amino acids.

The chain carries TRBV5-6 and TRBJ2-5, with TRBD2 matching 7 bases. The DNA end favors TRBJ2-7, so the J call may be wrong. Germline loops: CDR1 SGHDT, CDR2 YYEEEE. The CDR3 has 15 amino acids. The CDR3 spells CASSSSGLSSYEQYF. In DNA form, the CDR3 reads TGTGCCAGCAGCTCTAGCGGTCTCAGCTCCTACGAGCAGTACTTC.

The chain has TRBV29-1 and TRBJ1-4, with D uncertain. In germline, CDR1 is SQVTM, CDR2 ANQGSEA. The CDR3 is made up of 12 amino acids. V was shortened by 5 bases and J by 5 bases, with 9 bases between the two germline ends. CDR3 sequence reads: CSVPQENEKLFF. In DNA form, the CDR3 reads TGCAGCGTTCCGCAGGAAAATGAAAAACTGTTTTTT.

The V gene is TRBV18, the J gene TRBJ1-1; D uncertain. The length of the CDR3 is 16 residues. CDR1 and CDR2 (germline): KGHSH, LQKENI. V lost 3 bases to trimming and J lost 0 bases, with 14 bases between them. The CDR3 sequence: CASSPRSVLMNTEAFF. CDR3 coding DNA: TGTGCCAGCTCACCGAGGAGCGTCTTGATGAACACTGAAGCTTTCTTT.

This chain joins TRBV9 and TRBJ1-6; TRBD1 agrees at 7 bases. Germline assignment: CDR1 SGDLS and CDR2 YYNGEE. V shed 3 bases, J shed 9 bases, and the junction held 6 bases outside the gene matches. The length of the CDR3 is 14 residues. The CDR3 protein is CASSEGADGSPLHF. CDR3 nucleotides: TGTGCCAGCAGCGAGGGGGCAGATGGTTCACCCCTCCACTTT.

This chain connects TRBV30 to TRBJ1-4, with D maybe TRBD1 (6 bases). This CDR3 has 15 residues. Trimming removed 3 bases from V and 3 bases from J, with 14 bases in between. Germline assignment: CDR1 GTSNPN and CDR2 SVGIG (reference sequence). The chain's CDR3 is CAWRYPGAANEKLFF. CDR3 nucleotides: TGTGCCTGGAGGTACCCAGGGGCTGCTAATGAAAAACTGTTTTTT.

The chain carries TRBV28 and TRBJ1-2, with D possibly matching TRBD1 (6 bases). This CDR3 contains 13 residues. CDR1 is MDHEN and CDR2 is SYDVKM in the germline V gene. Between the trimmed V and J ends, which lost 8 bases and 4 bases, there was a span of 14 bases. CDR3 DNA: TGTGCCAGCCGCCCGGGACATGTCTATGGCTACACCTTC. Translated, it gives CASRPGHVYGYTF.

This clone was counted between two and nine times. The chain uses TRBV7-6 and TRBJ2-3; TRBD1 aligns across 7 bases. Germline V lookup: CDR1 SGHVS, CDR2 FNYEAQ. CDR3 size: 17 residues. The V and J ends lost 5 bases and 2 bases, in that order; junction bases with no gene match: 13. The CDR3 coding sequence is TGTGCCAGCAGCCCCCGGCGGCTGGGACAGTACACAGATACGCAGTATTTT. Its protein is CASSPRRLGQYTDTQYF.

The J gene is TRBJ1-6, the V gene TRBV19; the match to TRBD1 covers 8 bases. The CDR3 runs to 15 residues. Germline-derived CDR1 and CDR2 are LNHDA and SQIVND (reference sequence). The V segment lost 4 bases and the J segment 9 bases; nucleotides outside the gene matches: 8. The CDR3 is CASSNTGGQASPLHF. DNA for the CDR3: TGTGCCAGTAGTAACACAGGGGGACAGGCTTCACCCCTCCACTTT.

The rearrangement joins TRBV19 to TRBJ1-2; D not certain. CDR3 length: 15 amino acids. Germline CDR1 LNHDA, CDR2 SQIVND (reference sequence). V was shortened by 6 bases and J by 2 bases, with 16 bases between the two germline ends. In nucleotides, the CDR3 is TGTGCCAGTAGCCCCACTCAACAGCTGAACTATGGCTACACCTTC. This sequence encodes CASSPTQQLNYGYTF.